Sequencing of this T cell receptor (beta chain) was carried out in a study of graft-versus-host responses after intestinal transplantation. Overall study: The study gave all recipients anti-thymocyte globulin induction, then tacrolimus and steroids for 2 to 3 years.

A remark on this clone: Its antigen is unidentified.

The length of the CDR3 is 13 residues. Germline CDR1 is GTSNPN and CDR2 is SVGIG (reference sequence). V was trimmed by 2 bases and J by 11 bases, leaving 18 bases between them. Repertoires were generated with immunoSEQ multiplex PCR, while TCRdb's copy carries only in-frame clones and drops some. This table has over 80,000 clones, 91% appearing once. The clonotype originates from a human donor who was the organ donor for an intestinal transplant. Sample: unstimulated CD4+ T cells sorted from spleen or lymph node cells, taken before transplant. The chain uses TRBV30 and TRBJ1-1, with a possible D match to TRBD1 (6 bases). The CDR3 nucleotides are TGTGCCTGGAGTCCCCTCGGGGGGGGCGGGGCTTTCTTT. Translation gives CAWSPLGGGGAFF.